This T cell receptor beta chain originates from a study of cytomegalovirus exposure and HLA in healthy donors. The wider study: Some 180 million T cells yielded roughly 120 million unique TCR beta sequences in earlier analysis. The study's findings and limits: Apart from CMV serostatus, no immune exposure information was available. Judged likely to be a sequencing artifact was a cluster of highly shared sequence variants. In an earlier analysis, about 87% or about 30%: the productive usage of most TCR beta V segments.

Primers: 60 Vbeta forward and 13 Jbeta reverse. Generated by immunoSEQ multiplex PCR, the TCRdb table keeps only in-frame clones and is missing some. The data hold under 200,000 clones, with roughly 65% observed a single time. This CDR3 spans 14 amino acids. The germline gives CDR1 PRHDT, CDR2 FYEKMQ (reference sequence). V lost 2 bases, J lost 7 bases, and 12 bases lay in between. This clone was counted between two and nine times. Its antigen is not known. The sample taken for sequencing was PBMCs. V gene TRBV13 combines with J gene TRBJ1-5, with D perhaps matching TRBD1 (5 bases). The clonotype comes from a woman under 30 in good health and CMV-seropositive. The CDR3 here is CASSLRGSPQPQHF. CDR3 nucleotides: TGTGCCAGCAGCTTACGGGGGTCCCCGCAGCCCCAGCATTTT. Together with reference TRBV13 and TRBJ1-5, the CDR3 gives the full variable domain: AAGVIQSPRHLIKEKRETATLKCYPIPRHDTVYWYQQGPGQDPQFLISFYEKMQSDKGSIPDRFSAQQFSDYHSELNMSSLELGDSALYFCASSLRGSPQPQHFGDGTRLSIL.